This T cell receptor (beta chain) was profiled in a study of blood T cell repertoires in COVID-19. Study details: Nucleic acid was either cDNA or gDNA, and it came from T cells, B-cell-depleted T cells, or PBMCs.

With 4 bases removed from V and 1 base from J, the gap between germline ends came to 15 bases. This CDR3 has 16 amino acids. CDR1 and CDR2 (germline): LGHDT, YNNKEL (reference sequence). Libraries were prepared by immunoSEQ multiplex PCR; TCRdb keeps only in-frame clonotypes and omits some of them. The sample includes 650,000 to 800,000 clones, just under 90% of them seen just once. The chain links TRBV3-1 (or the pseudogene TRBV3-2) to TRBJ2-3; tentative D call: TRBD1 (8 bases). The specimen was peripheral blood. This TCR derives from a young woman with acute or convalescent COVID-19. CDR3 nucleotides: TGTGCCAGCAGCCCCCTTACAGGGGGGGGCACAGATACGCAGTATTTT. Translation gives CASSPLTGGGTDTQYF.